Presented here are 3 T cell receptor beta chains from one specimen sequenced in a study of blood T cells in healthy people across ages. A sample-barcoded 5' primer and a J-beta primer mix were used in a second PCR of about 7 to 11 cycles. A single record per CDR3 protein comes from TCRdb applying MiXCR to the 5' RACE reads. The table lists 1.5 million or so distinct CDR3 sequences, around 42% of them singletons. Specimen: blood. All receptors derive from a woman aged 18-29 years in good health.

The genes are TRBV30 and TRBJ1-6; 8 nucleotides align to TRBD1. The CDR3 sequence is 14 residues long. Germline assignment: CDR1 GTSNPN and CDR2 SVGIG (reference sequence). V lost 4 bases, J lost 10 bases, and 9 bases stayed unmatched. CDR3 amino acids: CAWTTTGVESPLHF. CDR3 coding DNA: TGTGCCTGGACAACGACAGGGGTAGAGTCACCCCTCCACTTT.

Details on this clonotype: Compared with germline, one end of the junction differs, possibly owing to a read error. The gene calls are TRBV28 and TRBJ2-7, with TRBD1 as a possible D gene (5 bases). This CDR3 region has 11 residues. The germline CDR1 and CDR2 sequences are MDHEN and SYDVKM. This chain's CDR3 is CAGRETYEQYF. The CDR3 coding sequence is TGTGCCGGCAGGGAAACCTACGAGCAGTACTTC.

The CDR3 sequence: CASRLGLAGSDTQYF. Here the CDR3 DNA reads TGCGCCAGCAGACTTGGGCTAGCGGGAAGCGATACGCAGTATTTT. This rearrangement joins TRBV5-1 to TRBJ2-3; TRBD2 matches 9 bases. The CDR3 loop spans 15 amino acids. CDR1 is SGHRS and CDR2 is YFSETQ in the germline V gene. Trimming took 5 bases from V and 6 from J; bases not matched to a gene: 10.